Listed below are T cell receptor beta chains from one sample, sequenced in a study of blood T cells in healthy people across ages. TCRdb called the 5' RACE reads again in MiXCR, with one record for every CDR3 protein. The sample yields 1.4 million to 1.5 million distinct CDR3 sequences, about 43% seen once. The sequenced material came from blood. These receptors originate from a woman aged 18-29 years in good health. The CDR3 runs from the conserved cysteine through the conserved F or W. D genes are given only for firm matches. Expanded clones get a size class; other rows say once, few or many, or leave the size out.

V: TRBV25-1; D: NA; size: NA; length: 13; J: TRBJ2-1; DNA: TGTGCCAGCAGTGAGTGGACCTACAATGAGCAGTTCTTC; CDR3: CASSEWTYNEQFF
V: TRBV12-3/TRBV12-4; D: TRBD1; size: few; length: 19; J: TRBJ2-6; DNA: TGTGCCAGCAGTCCCGGGACAGGGTTACTCATCTCTGGGGCCAACGTCCTGACTTTC; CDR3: CASSPGTGLLISGANVLTF
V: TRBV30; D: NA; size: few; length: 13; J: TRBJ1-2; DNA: TGTGCCTGGAGTGTTAGGGCCAACTATGGCTACACCTTC; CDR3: CAWSVRANYGYTF
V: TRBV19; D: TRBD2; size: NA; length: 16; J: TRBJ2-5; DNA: TGTGTCAGTAGTCCCACTAGCGGGAGTTTGTCGGAGACCCAGTACTTC; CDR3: CVSSPTSGSLSETQYF
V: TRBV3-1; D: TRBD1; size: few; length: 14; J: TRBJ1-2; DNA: TGTGCCAGCAGTCGACAGGGGGTAGACTATGGCTACACCTTC; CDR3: CASSRQGVDYGYTF
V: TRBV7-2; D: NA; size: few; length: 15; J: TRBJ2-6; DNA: TGTGCCAGCAGCTTTTCAACCTCTGGGGCCAACGTCCTGACTTTC; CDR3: CASSFSTSGANVLTF
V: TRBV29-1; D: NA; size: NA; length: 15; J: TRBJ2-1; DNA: TGCAGCGTTGTCTTGTCGGGGAGCTCCTACAATGAGCAGTTCTTC; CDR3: CSVVLSGSSYNEQFF
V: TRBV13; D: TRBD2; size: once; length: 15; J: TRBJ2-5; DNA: TGTGCCAGCAGCTTCGGGACTACTTTCCAAGAGACCCAGTACTTC; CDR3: CASSFGTTFQETQYF
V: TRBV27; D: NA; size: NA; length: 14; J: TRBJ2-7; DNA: TGTGCCAGCAGTTTTGCAGGCGATTACTACGAGCAGTACTTC; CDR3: CASSFAGDYYEQYF
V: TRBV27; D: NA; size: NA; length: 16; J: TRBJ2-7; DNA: TGTGCCAGCAGTTTATTGGGGGGAGACAGTGTATACGAGCAGTACTTC; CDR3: CASSLLGGDSVYEQYF
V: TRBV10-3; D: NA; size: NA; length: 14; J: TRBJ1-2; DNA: TGTGCCATCAGTGAACCCCAGGGGTCGAGCGGCTACACCTTC; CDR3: CAISEPQGSSGYTF